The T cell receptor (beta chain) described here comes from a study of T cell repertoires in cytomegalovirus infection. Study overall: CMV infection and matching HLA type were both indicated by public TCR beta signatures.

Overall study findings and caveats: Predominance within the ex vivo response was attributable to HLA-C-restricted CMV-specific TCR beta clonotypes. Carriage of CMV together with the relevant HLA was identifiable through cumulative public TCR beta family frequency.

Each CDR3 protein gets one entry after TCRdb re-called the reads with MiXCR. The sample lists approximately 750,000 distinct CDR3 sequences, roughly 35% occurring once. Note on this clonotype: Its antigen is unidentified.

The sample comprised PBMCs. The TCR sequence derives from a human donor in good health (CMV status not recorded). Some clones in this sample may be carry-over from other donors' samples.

DNA for the CDR3: TGTGCCACCCAGACTACAGGGCCCAATCAGCCCCAGCATTTT. Translating gives CATQTTGPNQPQHF. The rearrangement links TRBV24-1 to TRBJ1-5; a possible D gene is TRBD1 (6 bases). The CDR3 length is 14 residues. V lost 9 bases, J lost 3 bases, and 14 bases lay in between. The germline CDR1 and CDR2 sequences are KGHDR and SFDVKD.